The 21 T cell receptor beta chains in this list originate from one sample, sequenced in a study of CD8 T cells in ankylosing spondylitis. One entry per CDR3 protein, called by TCRdb with MiXCR from the 5' RACE reads. Altogether about 300,000 distinct CDR3 sequences are present, roughly 10% being singletons, with the ten largest covering more than 7%. Sequenced input: blood, either unsorted or a sorted T cell fraction (not recorded which). The receptors derive from a female donor with ankylosing spondylitis or in good health (not recorded which).

This chain connects TRBV7-2 to TRBJ2-3, with TRBD2 matching over 13 bases. This CDR3 region has 17 residues. Trimming removed 5 bases from V and 4 bases from J; junction bases left unmatched: 9. The germline gives CDR1 SGHTA, CDR2 FQGNSA. The CDR3 is CASSRSLAGGFADTQYF. CDR3 bases: TGTGCCAGCAGCCGCTCACTAGCGGGAGGGTTCGCAGATACGCAGTATTTT.

Of note for this clonotype: Just one base apart from a much larger clone, this may be a read error. The genes are TRBV12-3 or TRBV12-4 and TRBJ1-5; no clear D. The CDR3 runs 13 residues. Between the trimmed V and J ends, which lost 7 bases and 0 bases, there was a span of 7 bases. The CDR3 spells CASISISNQPQHF. For the CDR3, the DNA is TGTGCCAGCATTTCCATTAGCAATCAGCCCCAGCATTTT.

This clonotype has a count of ten or more. The chain links TRBV3-1 to TRBJ2-3, with 11 bases lining up with TRBD2. CDR3 length: 18 residues. V lost 1 base and J lost 1; bases outside the gene matches: 7. Germline loops: CDR1 LGHDT, CDR2 YNNKEL (reference sequence). CDR3 DNA sequence: TGTGCCAGCAGCCAAGGACCCGGGACTAGCGGACGCACAGATACGCAGTATTTT. This sequence encodes CASSQGPGTSGRTDTQYF.

This clonotype has at least ten counts. The J gene is TRBJ1-5, the V gene TRBV7-2; TRBD1 aligns across 7 bases. The CDR3 length is 15 residues. Germline trimming cut 3 bases from V and 3 bases from J; bases unmatched to any gene: 5. The germline gives CDR1 SGHTA, CDR2 FQGNSA. CDR3 sequence reads: CASSFLGQVNQPQHF. In DNA, the CDR3 is TGTGCCAGCAGCTTCCTTGGACAGGTCAATCAGCCCCAGCATTTT.

CDR3 nucleotide sequence: TGTGCCAGCAGTACGACTATTCCCTACTACGAGCAGTACTTC. Translated, it gives CASSTTIPYYEQYF. The rearrangement uses TRBV2 and TRBJ2-7, with D possibly TRBD2 on 5 matching bases. Trimming took 5 bases from V and 3 from J, leaving 14 bases between them. The CDR3 sequence is 14 residues long. Germline V CDR1 and CDR2: SNHLY, FYNNEI.

In its sample, this clonotype was seen many times. The V gene is TRBV5-1, the J gene TRBJ2-7; D possibly corresponds to TRBD1 (6 bases). Germline V gene lookup returns CDR1 SGHRS and CDR2 YFSETQ. Trimming removed 2 bases at V and 5 bases at J, with 11 bases between. The CDR3 is 13 amino acids. The CDR3 sequence: CASSFRPGDEQYF. The CDR3 coding sequence is TGCGCCAGCAGCTTTCGTCCAGGGGACGAGCAGTACTTC.

The chain combines TRBV30 with TRBJ1-6, with D possibly matching TRBD1 (6 bases). Trimming shortened V by 1 base and J by 7 bases, and 8 bases separated the two germline ends. The CDR3 loop spans 13 amino acids. Germline assignment: CDR1 GTSNPN and CDR2 SVGIG (reference sequence). The CDR3 region is CAWSEQGNSPLHF. The CDR3 region has the DNA TGTGCCTGGAGTGAACAGGGAAATTCACCCCTCCACTTT. The full variable domain, with the rest looked up from reference TRBV30 and TRBJ1-6, is SQTIHQWPATLVQPVGSPLSLECTVEGTSNPNLYWYRQAAGRGLQLLFYSVGIGQISSEVPQNLSASRPQDRQFILSSKKLLLSDSGFYLCAWSEQGNSPLHFGNGTRLTVT.

This clonotype was recorded many times. The rearrangement joins TRBV7-9 to TRBJ2-3; D is undetermined. Germline V gene sequence: CDR1 SEHNR, CDR2 FQNEAQ (reference sequence). V lost 5 bases and J 0 bases, leaving 12 bases between the germline ends. The CDR3 contains 15 residues. DNA of the CDR3: TGTGCCAGCAGCGAAGCTACAGCTAGCACAGATACGCAGTATTTT. This encodes CASSEATASTDTQYF.

The table lists this clonotype with many counts. The chain links TRBV4-1 to TRBJ2-3; TRBD1 aligns across 11 bases. CDR3 length equals 17 residues. The germline V gene has CDR1 MGHRA and CDR2 YSYEKL. V was pared by 0 bases and J by 5 bases, with 7 bases of the junction left unmatched. DNA of the CDR3: TGCGCCAGCAGCCAAGAGGACAGGGGGCGCGGTCGAGATACGCAGTATTTT. Residues: CASSQEDRGRGRDTQYF.

Many counts were recorded for this clonotype. The genes are TRBV9 and TRBJ2-3, with 8 bases that match TRBD2. This CDR3 contains 17 residues. Looked up from germline, CDR1 is SGDLS and CDR2 is YYNGEE. V gave up 2 bases and J gave up 2 bases; unmatched junction bases: 10. The CDR3: CASSVDPPGLVTDTQYF. In nucleotides, the CDR3 is TGTGCCAGCAGCGTCGACCCTCCGGGACTAGTCACAGATACGCAGTATTTT.

This clonotype was counted ten times or more. The chain combines TRBV16 with TRBJ1-4, with 10 positions matching TRBD1. The CDR3 is 14 residues long. The J segment lost 6 bases and the V segment lost 6 bases, leaving 4 bases of the junction unmatched. From germline, CDR1 is KGHSY and CDR2 FQNENV. The CDR3 nucleotides read TGTGCCAGCAGACGGGACAGGGGTGATGAAAAACTGTTTTTT. It translates to CASRRDRGDEKLFF.

This clonotype was recorded a few times. V is TRBV20-1 and J is TRBJ2-1, with 8 bases fitting TRBD2. V was clipped by 5 bases and J by 0 bases; unmatched bases: 6. Germline assignment: CDR1 DFQATT and CDR2 SNEGSKA (reference sequence). This CDR3 has 15 amino acids. The CDR3: CSAERLAGSYNEQFF. The CDR3 DNA follows: TGCAGTGCTGAGCGGCTAGCGGGCTCCTACAATGAGCAGTTCTTC.

This clonotype came up many times. The chain combines TRBV20-1 with TRBJ1-2; 9 bases fit TRBD1. With 4 bases clipped from V and 2 bases from J, the junction kept 2 bases outside the gene matches. Per germline, CDR1 DFQATT and CDR2 SNEGSKA (reference sequence). This CDR3 has 13 residues. CDR3 DNA sequence: TGCAGTGCTACAACAGGGGGCAACTATGGCTACACCTTC. Translating it yields CSATTGGNYGYTF.

This clonotype was detected ten times or more. This chain joins TRBV10-1 and TRBJ2-1, with 7 bases aligning to TRBD1. CDR1 and CDR2 from the germline V gene are WNHNN and SYGVQD (reference sequence). The CDR3 covers 13 residues. With 8 bases clipped from V and 6 bases from J, the junction kept 7 bases outside the gene matches. The CDR3 protein is CASGRQGVNEQFF. The CDR3 nucleotides read TGCGCCAGCGGCCGTCAGGGGGTCAATGAGCAGTTCTTC.

This clonotype was counted ten times or more. CDR3 sequence (DNA): TGTGCCAGCAGCGTAGGAACAGCCGGGACCCAGTACTTC. This sequence encodes CASSVGTAGTQYF. J is TRBJ2-5 and V is TRBV9, with D uncertain. CDR1 is SGDLS, CDR2 YYNGEE, per germline. Trimming shortened V by 0 bases and J by 7 bases, and 10 bases separated the two germline ends. This CDR3 comprises 13 residues. Complete variable domain (other parts from reference TRBV9 and TRBJ2-5): DSGVTQTPKHLITATGQRVTLRCSPRSGDLSVYWYQQSLDQGLQFLIQYYNGEERAKGNILERFSAQQFPDLHSELNLSSLELGDSALYFCASSVGTAGTQYFGPGTRLLVL.

Many counts were recorded for this clonotype. This chain uses TRBV20-1 with TRBJ2-2; possibly TRBD1 for D (6 bases). This CDR3 spans 13 amino acids. Trimming took off 3 bases at V and 1 base at J, with 6 bases between the two ends. Germline-derived CDR1 and CDR2 are DFQATT and SNEGSKA (reference sequence). The CDR3 coding sequence is TGCAGTGCTAGGACAGGGAACACCGGGGAGCTGTTTTTT. This encodes CSARTGNTGELFF.

This clonotype was seen repeatedly, ten times or more. The chain employs TRBV4-3 and TRBJ1-1; TRBD1 is a possible D gene (6 bases). The germline V gene has CDR1 LGHNA and CDR2 YSLEER. Deletions cut 0 bases from V and 5 bases from J, with 10 bases between. This CDR3 is built from 14 residues. The CDR3 is CASSQDLGGTEAFF. For the CDR3, the DNA is TGCGCCAGCAGCCAAGATTTAGGGGGGACTGAAGCTTTCTTT.

This clonotype was counted a single time. V gene TRBV6-6 combines with J gene TRBJ2-3; unclear D gene. V gave up 10 bases and J gave up 1 base, with 12 bases separating them. Germline assignment: CDR1 MNHNY and CDR2 SVGAGI (reference sequence). The CDR3 runs to 13 residues. In DNA, the CDR3 is TGTGCCACCCGTCCCATGGGCACAGATACGCAGTATTTT. It is translated as CATRPMGTDTQYF.

CDR3 amino acids: CAWSSRTPGQGFYGYTF. DNA of the CDR3: TGTGCCTGGAGTTCCAGGACCCCGGGACAGGGATTCTATGGCTACACCTTC. This sequence joins TRBV30 and TRBJ1-2, with TRBD1 matching over 9 bases. This CDR3 spans 17 amino acids. Germline CDR1 and CDR2: GTSNPN and SVGIG (reference sequence). With 2 bases clipped from V and 4 bases from J, the junction kept 14 bases outside the gene matches. The full variable domain, rest sourced from reference TRBV30 and TRBJ1-2, is SQTIHQWPATLVQPVGSPLSLECTVEGTSNPNLYWYRQAAGRGLQLLFYSVGIGQISSEVPQNLSASRPQDRQFILSSKKLLLSDSGFYLCAWSSRTPGQGFYGYTFGSGTRLTVV.

This clonotype was recorded at least ten times. The V and J genes are TRBV12-3 or TRBV12-4 and TRBJ2-5; D not resolved. Trimming shortened V by 1 base and J by 5 bases, and 8 bases separated the two germline ends. CDR3 length equals 13 residues. CDR3 coding DNA: TGTGCCAGCAGTTTAGATCGCCGGGAGACCCAGTACTTC. This translates into CASSLDRRETQYF.

This clonotype appeared many times. The V call is TRBV11-3, the J call TRBJ1-2; TRBD1 might be the D (5 bases). The CDR3 runs to 15 residues. V was cut by 1 base and J by 8 bases, with 17 bases left in between. Germline V gene lookup returns CDR1 SGHNT and CDR2 YENEEA. The CDR3 DNA is TGTGCCAGCAGCTTAGCCAGAACCGGCTGGGGGGGCTACACCTTC. It translates to CASSLARTGWGGYTF.